The next 8 T cell receptor beta chains were all read from a single sample in a study of blood T cell repertoires in COVID-19. Sequencing was performed with immunoSEQ multiplex PCR; in TCRdb, only in-frame clones are kept and a portion is missing. The sample gives 140,000 to 150,000 clones, about four fifths of which show up once; approximately 3% is in the top ten. Sequenced input: PBMCs or T cells enriched from blood (not recorded which). The source is a woman in her forties or fifties with acute COVID-19.

CDR3 nucleotide sequence: TGTGCCTGGAGTGTAAACCGGGTCCCTTTCTTT. Translating gives CAWSVNRVPFF. The rearrangement joins TRBV30 to TRBJ1-1; unclear D gene. This CDR3 comprises 11 residues. The V end was cut by 0 bases, the J end by 12 bases, with 11 bases between. CDR1 is GTSNPN and CDR2 is SVGIG in the germline V gene (reference sequence).

The chain couples TRBV19 to TRBJ1-2; possibly TRBD1 for D (5 bases). Per germline, CDR1 LNHDA and CDR2 SQIVND (reference sequence). Trimming took off 3 bases at V and 6 bases at J, with 17 bases between the two ends. CDR3 size: 15 residues. CDR3 sequence reads: CASSIGRGEVNGYTF. The CDR3 DNA sequence: TGTGCCAGTAGTATCGGGAGAGGGGAGGTAAATGGCTACACCTTC.

This chain uses TRBV30 with TRBJ2-5; 8 bases are shared with TRBD2. Germline values: CDR1 GTSNPN, CDR2 SVGIG (reference sequence). This CDR3 contains 15 residues. V was clipped by 0 bases and J by 3 bases; unmatched bases: 6. DNA for the CDR3: TGTGCCTGGAGTGTCGGGGGGGGGCTGGAAGAGACCCAGTACTTC. Its protein is CAWSVGGGLEETQYF.

This clone was seen once. The chain carries TRBV30 and TRBJ2-2; D may be TRBD1 (5 bases). Germline assignment: CDR1 GTSNPN and CDR2 SVGIG (reference sequence). The CDR3 spans 14 residues. Trimming shortened V by 4 bases and J by 0 bases, and 9 bases separated the two germline ends. The CDR3 sequence: CAWTQGPNTGELFF. DNA of the CDR3: TGTGCCTGGACCCAGGGCCCGAACACCGGGGAGCTGTTTTTT.

This clone has a handful of counts. At one boundary the junction diverges from the germline segment, which might be a read error. The chain joins TRBV27 to TRBJ1-2; D is unclear. The germline V gene encodes CDR1 MNHEY and CDR2 SMNVEV (reference sequence). The CDR3 extends over 11 amino acids. DNA for the CDR3: TGTGCCAGCACCCTGGCGGGCAGGCTGGTATTC. Residues: CASTLAGRLVF.

The rearrangement uses TRBV28 and TRBJ2-7, with TRBD1 as a possible D gene (5 bases). CDR1 and CDR2 (germline): MDHEN, SYDVKM. This CDR3 spans 15 amino acids. Trimming shortened V by 5 bases and J by 5 bases, and 19 bases separated the two germline ends. CDR3 protein: CASSPPGWGRDEQYF. Written as DNA, the CDR3 is TGTGCCAGCAGTCCCCCGGGTTGGGGCCGCGACGAGCAGTACTTC.

The chain has TRBV7-8 and TRBJ2-1, with TRBD2 identical over 12 bases. V lost 4 bases, J lost 1 base, and 14 bases stayed unmatched. The CDR3 loop spans 20 amino acids. The germline V gene encodes CDR1 SGHVS and CDR2 FQNEAQ. The CDR3 sequence: CASSYPILAGGPESYNEQFF. CDR3 nucleotides: TGTGCCAGCAGCTACCCGATCCTAGCGGGAGGGCCTGAATCCTACAATGAGCAGTTCTTC.

The chain uses TRBV9 and TRBJ2-1; tentative D call: TRBD2 (6 bases). V lost 6 bases to trimming and J lost 9 bases, with 19 bases between them. The CDR3 has 14 residues. Germline CDR1 reads SGDLS; CDR2 reads YYNGEE. The CDR3: CASTWGDSSGEQFF. As DNA, the CDR3 is TGTGCCAGCACCTGGGGGGACTCATCAGGTGAGCAGTTCTTC. The variable domain in full, completed from reference TRBV9 and TRBJ2-1, reads DSGVTQTPKHLITATGQRVTLRCSPRSGDLSVYWYQQSLDQGLQFLIQYYNGEERAKGNILERFSAQQFPDLHSELNLSSLELGDSALYFCASTWGDSSGEQFFGPGTRLTVL.